These 27 T cell receptor beta chains were all obtained from the same sample, sequenced in a study of cytomegalovirus exposure and HLA in healthy donors. The PCR contained 60 Vbeta and 13 Jbeta primers. Clones were sequenced by immunoSEQ multiplex PCR, and TCRdb holds only the in-frame ones, with some missing. Here the sample spans some 200,000 clones, 82% being singletons. Sample: PBMCs. The receptor set was obtained from a woman in her 50s in good health and CMV-seropositive.

V usage is TRBV28 and J usage is TRBJ2-3, with 7 nucleotides matching TRBD2. With V trimmed by 3 bases and J by 2 bases, 5 bases remained unmatched. Looked up from germline, CDR1 is MDHEN and CDR2 is SYDVKM. This CDR3 has 15 amino acids. The CDR3 here is CASSFAGAFTDTQYF. For the CDR3, the DNA is TGTGCCAGCAGTTTTGCGGGAGCCTTCACAGATACGCAGTATTTT. The whole variable domain, filled in from reference TRBV28 and TRBJ2-3, reads DVKVTQSSRYLVKRTGEKVFLECVQDMDHENMFWYRQDPGLGLRLIYFSYDVKMKEKGDIPEGYSVSREKKERFSLILESASTNQTSMYLCASSFAGAFTDTQYFGPGTRLTVL.

This chain uses TRBV11-3 with TRBJ2-5, with TRBD2 matching over 8 bases. The V gene end was trimmed by 5 bases and the J gene end by 5 bases; junction bases not matched to a gene: 10. Germline CDR1 reads SGHNT; CDR2 reads YENEEA. The CDR3 totals 15 residues. The CDR3 DNA reads TGTGCCAGCAGCCCCGGGACTAGAGATCGCGAGACCCAGTACTTC. Protein sequence: CASSPGTRDRETQYF.

The V and J genes are TRBV21-1 and TRBJ2-5; the DNA was not compared with TRBD2, the D call given in the table. The J call could be wrong; TRBJ2-7 is a better fit for the DNA end. TRBV21-1 corresponds to a pseudogene. The CDR3 is 18 residues long. The CDR3 nucleotides read TGTGCCAGCAGCCTAAGCGGGACTAGCGGGATCAAACAGTACGAGCAGTACTTC. Translating it yields CASSLSGTSGIKQYEQYF.

The V call is TRBV11-3, the J call TRBJ2-1; possible D gene TRBD1, 5 bases. V was clipped by 5 bases and J by 4 bases, with 9 bases between them. Germline V gives CDR1 SGHNT, CDR2 YENEEA. The CDR3 has 13 residues. DNA of the CDR3: TGTGCCAGCAGCAAGACAGAATACAATGAGCAGTTCTTC. Its translation is CASSKTEYNEQFF.

V gene TRBV11-2 combines with J gene TRBJ2-7; D call uncertain. Trimming took 0 bases from V and 3 from J, leaving 9 bases between them. The germline CDR1 and CDR2 sequences are SGHAT and FQNNGV. This CDR3 has 14 amino acids. The CDR3 spells CASSLDRIYYEQYF. The CDR3 DNA reads TGTGCCAGCAGCTTAGATCGAATCTACTACGAGCAGTACTTC. Drawing the rest from reference TRBV11-2 and TRBJ2-7, the complete variable domain is EAGVAQSPRYKIIEKRQSVAFWCNPISGHATLYWYQQILGQGPKLLIQFQNNGVVDDSQLPKDRFSAERLKGVDSTLKIQPAKLEDSAVYLCASSLDRIYYEQYFGPGTRLTVT.

This clone was seen a few times. The chain joins TRBV6-4 to TRBJ2-3; TRBD1 agrees at 9 bases. Germline V gene data show CDR1 as MRHNA and CDR2 as SNTAGT. V dropped 2 bases and J dropped 9; count of bases not matched to a gene: 9. This CDR3 has 15 residues. The CDR3 reads CASSDGTGTTGTQYF. CDR3 bases: TGTGCCAGCAGTGACGGGACAGGGACCACGGGAACGCAGTATTTT.

The V and J genes are TRBV14 and TRBJ1-2; the match to TRBD1 covers 7 bases. V was clipped by 1 base and J by 7 bases; unmatched bases: 9. CDR1 and CDR2 (germline): SGHDN, FVKESK. The CDR3 covers 15 residues. The CDR3 coding sequence is TGTGCCAGCAGCCAAGCAGGAACAGGGGCCTTTGGCTACACCTTC. Protein: CASSQAGTGAFGYTF. Full variable domain (outside the CDR3, taken from reference TRBV14 and TRBJ1-2): EAGVTQFPSHSVIEKGQTVTLRCDPISGHDNLYWYRRVMGKEIKFLLHFVKESKQDESGMPNNRFLAERTGGTYSTLKVQPAELEDSGVYFCASSQAGTGAFGYTFGSGTRLTVV.

This clone was counted a few times. The chain combines TRBV19 with TRBJ1-6; no definite D call. Trimming shortened V by 3 bases and J by 4 bases, and 7 bases separated the two germline ends. There are 14 residues in the CDR3. CDR1 is LNHDA and CDR2 is SQIVND in the germline V gene (reference sequence). CDR3 region: CASSIGIYNSPLHF. CDR3 nucleotides: TGTGCCAGTAGTATCGGGATTTATAATTCACCCCTCCACTTT.

J is TRBJ2-5 and V is TRBV10-3; 10 bases map to TRBD2. The J call may not be correct, given that the DNA end is closer to TRBJ2-7. Looked up from germline, CDR1 is ENHRY and CDR2 is SYGVKD. There are 14 residues in the CDR3. Here the CDR3 reads CAISGAGGSYEQYF. CDR3 DNA sequence: TGTGCCATCAGTGGAGCGGGAGGGTCCTACGAGCAGTACTTC.

The gene calls are TRBV4-3 and TRBJ2-3; 11 nucleotides line up with TRBD2. Losses at the gene ends were 1 base for V and 2 bases for J; bases not matched to a gene: 2. This CDR3 has 16 amino acids. Germline V CDR1 and CDR2: LGHNA, YSLEER. The CDR3 DNA reads TGCGCCAGCAGCCAAGGACTAGCGGGGTACACAGATACGCAGTATTTT. Amino acids: CASSQGLAGYTDTQYF.

The chain uses TRBV27 and TRBJ2-2; TRBD1 is a possible D gene (5 bases). With 4 bases removed from V and 6 bases from J, the gap between germline ends came to 12 bases. The CDR3 is made up of 14 amino acids. Germline lookup yields CDR1 MNHEY and CDR2 SMNVEV (reference sequence). CDR3 amino acids: CASSSARESGELFF. CDR3 coding DNA: TGTGCCAGCAGTTCGGCCAGGGAATCCGGGGAGCTGTTTTTT.

The J gene is TRBJ1-1, the V gene TRBV6-6; no clear D gene. CDR1 and CDR2 (germline): MNHNY, SVGAGI (reference sequence). Trimming removed 0 bases from V and 4 bases from J, with 6 bases in between. This CDR3 has 13 residues. The CDR3 nucleotides read TGTGCCAGCAGTTACTCTCCCTTCACTGAAGCTTTCTTT. This sequence encodes CASSYSPFTEAFF.

This clone was seen once. The chain is built from TRBV6-5 and TRBJ2-5, with 7 bases identical to TRBD2. Germline V gene data show CDR1 as MNHEY and CDR2 as SVGAGI. The CDR3 is 15 amino acids. J was trimmed by 4 bases and V by 5 bases; bases with no gene match: 10. This CDR3 reads CASSKKRDPAETQYF. Written as DNA, the CDR3 is TGTGCCAGCAGTAAGAAGCGGGATCCCGCAGAGACCCAGTACTTC.

As DNA, the CDR3 is TGTGCCAGTCAGACAGGGTCACTAGGGGATAATTCACCCCTCCACTTT. It yields the protein CASQTGSLGDNSPLHF. The J gene is TRBJ1-6, the V gene TRBV19; 7 bases fit TRBD1. The J segment lost 5 bases and the V segment lost 8 bases, leaving 12 bases of the junction unmatched. The CDR3 extends over 16 amino acids. CDR1 LNHDA and CDR2 SQIVND come from the germline V gene (reference sequence). The full variable domain, its missing parts supplied by reference TRBV19 and TRBJ1-6, is DGGITQSPKYLFRKEGQNVTLSCEQNLNHDAMYWYRQDPGQGLRLIYYSQIVNDFQKGDIAEGYSVSREKKESFPLTVTSAQKNPTAFYLCASQTGSLGDNSPLHFGNGTRLTVT.

This chain joins TRBV5-5 and TRBJ2-3, with 11 bases lining up with TRBD2. The V segment lost 6 bases and the J segment 5 bases; nucleotides outside the gene matches: 8. Germline-derived CDR1 and CDR2 are SGHKS and YYEKEE (reference sequence). The CDR3 loop spans 15 amino acids. The CDR3 sequence: CASTQTSGDRDTQYF. CDR3 in DNA: TGTGCCAGCACCCAGACTAGCGGGGACCGAGATACGCAGTATTTT.

This clone was found once. The CDR3 spells CSEGTVSSTDTQYF. DNA for the CDR3: TGCAGCGAAGGGACTGTTTCTAGCACAGATACGCAGTATTTT. This sequence joins TRBV29-1 and TRBJ2-3; D perhaps matches TRBD2 (6 bases). CDR1 SQVTM and CDR2 ANQGSEA come from the germline V gene. The CDR3 spans 14 residues. V was shortened by 7 bases and J by 0 bases, with 14 bases between the two germline ends.

The V and J genes are TRBV5-6 and TRBJ2-3; the match to TRBD1 covers 11 bases. V shed 3 bases, J shed 7 bases, and the junction held 4 bases outside the gene matches. Germline lookup yields CDR1 SGHDT and CDR2 YYEEEE. The CDR3 is 14 residues long. This chain's CDR3 is CASSWGQGVNTQYF. CDR3 DNA: TGTGCCAGCAGCTGGGGACAGGGGGTGAATACGCAGTATTTT.

V is TRBV25-1 and J is TRBJ2-1; 11 bases align to TRBD2. The germline V gene has CDR1 MGHDK and CDR2 SYGVNS. The CDR3 length is 15 residues. Trimming at V came to 5 bases and at J to 4 bases, leaving 4 bases not matched to a gene. CDR3 sequence (DNA): TGTGCCAGCAGTCTCGGGACTAGCGGTTACAATGAGCAGTTCTTC. Translating it yields CASSLGTSGYNEQFF.

V gene TRBV7-9 combines with J gene TRBJ2-7; perhaps TRBD2 as D (5 bases). This CDR3 is 15 amino acids long. V dropped 7 bases and J dropped 2 bases, with 18 bases sitting between them. Germline assignment: CDR1 SEHNR and CDR2 FQNEAQ (reference sequence). CDR3 DNA sequence: TGTGCCAGCACCCCGACGGGCGGGTCCGCCTACGAGCAGTACTTC. Its translation: CASTPTGGSAYEQYF.

This chain connects TRBV10-3 to TRBJ2-1; a weak D match, TRBD1 (6 bases). Per the germline V gene, CDR1 is ENHRY and CDR2 is SYGVKD. The CDR3 spans 15 residues. V was trimmed by 0 bases and J by 6 bases, leaving 12 bases between them. The CDR3 is CAISESGLGANEQFF. CDR3 nucleotides: TGTGCCATCAGTGAGTCCGGACTGGGGGCCAATGAGCAGTTCTTC.

This clone turned up a few times. One end of the junction varies from germline; a read error may be responsible. The chain recombines TRBV10-3 with TRBJ2-6; 8 nucleotides align to TRBD1. Germline-derived CDR1 and CDR2 are ENHRY and SYGVKD. There are 15 residues in the CDR3. This CDR3 reads CAIRPGGSGANGLTF. CDR3 sequence (DNA): TGTGCCATCAGGCCAGGGGGCTCTGGGGCCAACGGCCTGACTTTC.

The genes are TRBV19 and TRBJ2-5; TRBD2 agrees at 7 bases. CDR3 size: 13 residues. V gave up 2 bases and J gave up 5 bases; unmatched junction bases: 2. CDR1 and CDR2 from the germline V gene are LNHDA and SQIVND (reference sequence). The CDR3 sequence: CASSISGAETQYF. The CDR3 DNA sequence: TGTGCCAGTAGTATAAGCGGGGCGGAGACCCAGTACTTC.

The chain links TRBV28 to TRBJ2-3, with 8 bases identical to TRBD1. Germline CDR1 MDHEN, CDR2 SYDVKM. V gave up 6 bases and J gave up 4 bases; unmatched junction bases: 15. The CDR3 runs to 17 residues. Here the CDR3 DNA reads TGTGCCAGCAGATCCTCTCCGGGACAGGAAAAGGCAGATACGCAGTATTTT. As protein: CASRSSPGQEKADTQYF.

This clone has only a few counts. J is TRBJ2-4 and V is TRBV7-8, with 9 bases aligning to TRBD1. Germline assignment: CDR1 SGHVS and CDR2 FQNEAQ. V lost 3 bases, J lost 8 bases, and 5 bases stayed unmatched. The CDR3 covers 14 residues. The CDR3 coding sequence is TGTGCCAGCAGCTTCCCGGGACAGGGAGACATTCAGTACTTC. Translation gives CASSFPGQGDIQYF.

The chain joins TRBV5-1 to TRBJ1-1, with D possibly matching TRBD1 (6 bases). Germline V gene data show CDR1 as SGHRS and CDR2 as YFSETQ. Trimming pared 2 bases from V and 4 bases from J, leaving 24 bases between. The CDR3 has 18 residues. The CDR3 coding sequence is TGCGCCAGCAGCTTAGCGACAAAGGGGGAAGGATCGGGCACTGAAGCTTTCTTT. Translation: CASSLATKGEGSGTEAFF.

The genes are TRBV5-1 and TRBJ2-2, with D perhaps TRBD2 (5 bases). CDR1 SGHRS and CDR2 YFSETQ come from the germline V gene. The CDR3 has 16 amino acids. Trimming removed 0 bases at V and 4 bases at J, with 13 bases between. The CDR3 here is CASSLEGGGSTGELFF. The CDR3 DNA reads as TGCGCCAGCAGCTTGGAAGGCGGCGGGTCCACCGGGGAGCTGTTTTTT.

This clone turned up a few times. This chain joins TRBV6-1 and TRBJ2-5; TRBD1 matches at 9 bases. CDR3 length: 14 amino acids. Germline V gene sequence: CDR1 MNHNS, CDR2 SASEGT. V lost 7 bases, J lost 4 bases, and 7 bases stayed unmatched. CDR3 bases: TGTGCCAGCAAGGCTACAGGGGGCCGAGAGACCCAGTACTTC. Translating gives CASKATGGRETQYF.